This paragraph reports one TCR beta chain. Its antigen is unidentified. Trimming cost V 2 bases and J 6 bases, with 15 bases left between them. This CDR3 region has 15 residues. Germline V CDR1 and CDR2: WSHSY, SAAADI. The sample comes from a study of response to subunit inactivated influenza vaccine. TCRdb reanalysed the RT-PCR reads using MiXCR and keeps one entry per CDR3 protein. In the table there are hundreds of thousands of distinct CDR3 sequences, 14% of which are singletons. Whole-study results and caveats: Authors proposed each seasonal influenza vaccination draws in few new T cells.

The sequences come from PBMCs from blood, collected 14 to 15 days before vaccination. The chain links TRBV10-2 to TRBJ2-3; tentative D call: TRBD2 (7 bases). The sequence came from a man aged 50-60 years who received an inactivated influenza vaccine. CDR3 in DNA: TGCGCCAGCAGTGAGGGGCGGGGGCCGTGGGATACGCAGTATTTT. It translates to CASSEGRGPWDTQYF.